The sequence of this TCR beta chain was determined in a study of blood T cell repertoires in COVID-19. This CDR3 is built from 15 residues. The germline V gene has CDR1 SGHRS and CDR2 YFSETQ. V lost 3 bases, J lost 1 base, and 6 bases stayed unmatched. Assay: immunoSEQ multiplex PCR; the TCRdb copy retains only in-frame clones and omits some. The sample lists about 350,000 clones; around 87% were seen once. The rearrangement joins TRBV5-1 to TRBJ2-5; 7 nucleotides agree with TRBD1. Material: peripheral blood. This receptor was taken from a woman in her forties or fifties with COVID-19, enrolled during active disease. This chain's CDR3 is CASSSTGAFQETQYF. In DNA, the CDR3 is TGCGCCAGCAGCTCTACAGGGGCCTTCCAAGAGACCCAGTACTTC.